This TCR beta chain comes out of a study of CD4 T cells in relation to SARS-CoV-2 and coronaviruses. Study-wide findings and caveats: Crossreactive clones expanded significantly less to SARS-CoV-2 than monoreactive clones. The cross-reactivity analysis covered only spike protein, not other viral proteins.

Assay used: immunoSEQ multiplex PCR; TCRdb lists only in-frame clones, some missing. The repertoire includes about 20,000 clones, roughly 70% of them detected once, and approximately 15% sits in the top ten. For this clone: Its specificity is unknown.

There are 15 residues in the CDR3. Trimming removed 6 bases from V and 3 bases from J, with 18 bases in between. Germline V CDR1 and CDR2: MNHEY, SVGEGT. CD4+ T cells from unexposed donors were obtained before the COVID-19 pandemic (2011-2018). Isolation of CD4+ T cells took place after around eleven days in culture. This TCR was sampled from a human donor in good health. Sequencing was performed on CD4+ T cells from PBMCs, cultured in vitro. The chain recombines TRBV6-2 or TRBV6-3 with TRBJ2-7; D remains ambiguous. The CDR3 loop is CASSSGPRRFYEQYF. Written as DNA, the CDR3 is TGTGCCAGCAGCTCCGGACCGCGTCGTTTCTACGAGCAGTACTTC.